This paragraph covers one T cell receptor (beta chain) sequence. Its specificity is not known. The record originates from a study of identical twins. Study findings and constraints: Monozygotic twins shared more out-of-frame TCR alpha than recombination models predicted.

Each CDR3 protein is one row after TCRdb ran MiXCR on the 5' RACE reads. The sample records hundreds of thousands of distinct CDR3 sequences, 21% being singletons. CDR1 is SNHLY and CDR2 is FYNNEI in the germline V gene. The CDR3 runs to 15 residues. V trimming: 4 bases; J trimming: 6 bases; junction bases outside the gene matches: 9. This sample also appeared in a second study, on T cells expressing NK-cell markers.

Sequencing was carried out using PBMCs. The chain joins TRBV2 to TRBJ2-4; 7 positions match TRBD1. The TCR sequence derives from a woman aged 18-29 years in good health. The CDR3 DNA follows: TGTGCCAGCAGTGTCGATTACGGGGACAGAAACATTCAGTACTTC. It codes for CASSVDYGDRNIQYF.